These T cell receptor beta chains were read from a single sample in a study of shared clonotypes between healthy human individuals. Method: immunoSEQ multiplex PCR; TCRdb's copy keeps in-frame clones and lacks some. The data hold about 2.1 million clones, with about 93% observed a single time. Sequenced sample: naive CD8+ T cells from PBMCs. Receptors were obtained from a man between 18 and 35 years old in good health. Some clones in this sample may be carry-over from other donors' samples. The CDR3 runs from the conserved cysteine through the conserved F or W. A D gene is named only where the DNA matches it firmly. Not every row has a clone size; where given, it reads once, few, many or a size class.

CDR3 DNA	CDR3 protein	V gene	J gene	clone size	D gene
TGTGCCAGCAGCGTTGGCGGGAAATACCAAGAGACCCAGTACTTC	CASSVGGKYQETQYF	TRBV9	TRBJ2-5	NA	NA
TGTGCCAGTAGTATAAACGCAGGGTGGGATCAGCCCCAGCATTTT	CASSINAGWDQPQHF	TRBV19	TRBJ1-5	few	NA
TGTGCCAGCAGCTACGGACTAGCTCCAGATACGCAGTATTTT	CASSYGLAPDTQYF	TRBV7-8	TRBJ2-3	NA	TRBD2
TGTGCCAGCAGCCAACGCGGGATCCTTAATACGCAGTATTTT	CASSQRGILNTQYF	TRBV14	TRBJ2-3	NA	NA
TGCAGCGTTGCCGGGACTAGCTACGAGCAGTACTTC	CSVAGTSYEQYF	TRBV29-1	TRBJ2-7	NA	TRBD2
TGTGCCAGCAGGAGGGGGGCTAGCGGGCCTTCCTACGAGCAGTACTTC	CASRRGASGPSYEQYF	TRBV5-6	TRBJ2-7	NA	TRBD2
TGTGCCAGTAGTAGAGACAGGGCATTCCAAGAGACCCAGTACTTC	CASSRDRAFQETQYF	TRBV19	TRBJ2-5	NA	TRBD1
TGTGCCAGCTCGGGACTAGCGGGAGTTGGCGAGACCCAGTACTTC	CASSGLAGVGETQYF	TRBV6-5	TRBJ2-5	NA	TRBD2
TGTGCCAGCAGCTTAAGGACGGGGACTCAAATCTATGGCTACACCTTC	CASSLRTGTQIYGYTF	TRBV7-9	TRBJ1-2	NA	NA
TGTGCCAGCAGCTCCCGGACAGGGGACCACGAGCAGTACTTC	CASSSRTGDHEQYF	TRBV11-2	TRBJ2-7	NA	TRBD1
TGCGCCAGCAGCTTGGCCGAAGGAGGGGTGAACACTGAAGCTTTCTTT	CASSLAEGGVNTEAFF	TRBV5-1	TRBJ1-1	once	NA
TGTGCCAGCCAGGGCGGGGCGCGAGAAAAACTGTTTTTT	CASQGGAREKLFF	TRBV2	TRBJ1-4	NA	NA
TGTGCCAGCAGTGTACAGGAGACCCAGTACTTC	CASSVQETQYF	TRBV28	TRBJ2-5	NA	NA
TGTGCCAGCAGCCCTCGGGACAGGGGGAAGGCCAAAAACATTCAGTACTTC	CASSPRDRGKAKNIQYF	TRBV11-2	TRBJ2-4	NA	TRBD1
TGCGCCAGCAGCCAGGGTGGGACAGCCTATGGCTACACCTTC	CASSQGGTAYGYTF	TRBV4-3	TRBJ1-2	NA	TRBD1
TGTGCCAGCAGCAGAGGACAGGAGAGCTCTGGGGCCAACGTCCTGACTTTC	CASSRGQESSGANVLTF	TRBV11-2	TRBJ2-6	NA	TRBD1
TGTGCCAGTAGTATACAAAAGACAGATACGCAGTATTTT	CASSIQKTDTQYF	TRBV19	TRBJ2-3	NA	NA